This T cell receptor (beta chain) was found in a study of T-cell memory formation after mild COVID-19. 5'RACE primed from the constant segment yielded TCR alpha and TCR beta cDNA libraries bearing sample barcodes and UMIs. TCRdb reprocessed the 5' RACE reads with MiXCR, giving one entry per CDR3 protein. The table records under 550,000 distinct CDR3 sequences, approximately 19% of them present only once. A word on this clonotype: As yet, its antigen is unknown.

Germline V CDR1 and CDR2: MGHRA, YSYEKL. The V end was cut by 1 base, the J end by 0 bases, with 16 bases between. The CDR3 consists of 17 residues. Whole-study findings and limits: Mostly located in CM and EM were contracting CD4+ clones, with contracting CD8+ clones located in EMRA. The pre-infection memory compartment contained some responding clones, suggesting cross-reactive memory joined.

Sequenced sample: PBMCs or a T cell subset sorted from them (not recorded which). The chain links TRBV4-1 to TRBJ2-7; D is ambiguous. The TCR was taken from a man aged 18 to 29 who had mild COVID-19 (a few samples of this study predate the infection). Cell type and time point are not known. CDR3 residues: CASSQVQAGPSSYEQYF. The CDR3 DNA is TGCGCCAGCAGCCAAGTACAAGCCGGGCCGAGCTCCTACGAGCAGTACTTC.